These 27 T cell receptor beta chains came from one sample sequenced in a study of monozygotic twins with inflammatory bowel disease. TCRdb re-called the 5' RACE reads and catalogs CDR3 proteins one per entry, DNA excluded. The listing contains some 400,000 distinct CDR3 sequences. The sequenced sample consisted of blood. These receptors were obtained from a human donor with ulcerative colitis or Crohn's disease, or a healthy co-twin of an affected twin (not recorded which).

CDR3 sequence: CAWSSVHSTGELFF. The rearrangement joins TRBV30 to TRBJ2-2. Germline values: CDR1 GTSNPN, CDR2 SVGIG (reference sequence). The CDR3 length is 14 residues.

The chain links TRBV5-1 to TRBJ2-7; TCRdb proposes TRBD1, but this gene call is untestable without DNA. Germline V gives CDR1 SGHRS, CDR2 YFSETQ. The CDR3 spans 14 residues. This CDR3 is CASSSLGQTYEQYF.

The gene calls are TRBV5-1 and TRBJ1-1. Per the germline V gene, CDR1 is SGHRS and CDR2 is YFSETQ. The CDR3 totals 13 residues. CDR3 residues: CASSTDRSTEAFF.

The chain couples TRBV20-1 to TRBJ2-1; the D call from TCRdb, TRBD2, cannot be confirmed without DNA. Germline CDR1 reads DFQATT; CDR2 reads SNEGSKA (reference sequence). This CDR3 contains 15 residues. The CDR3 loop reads CSARAPASGVNEQFF.

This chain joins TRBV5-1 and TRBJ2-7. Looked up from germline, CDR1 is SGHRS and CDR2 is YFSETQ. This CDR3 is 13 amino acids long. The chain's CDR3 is CASSFNGAAEQYF.

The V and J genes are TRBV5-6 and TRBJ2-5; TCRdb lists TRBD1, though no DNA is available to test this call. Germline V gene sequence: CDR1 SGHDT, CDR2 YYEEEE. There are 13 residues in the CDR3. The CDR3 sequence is CASSYRTWETQYF.

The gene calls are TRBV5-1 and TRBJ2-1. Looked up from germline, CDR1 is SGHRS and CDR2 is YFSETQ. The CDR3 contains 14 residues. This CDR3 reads CASSSDISYNEQFF.

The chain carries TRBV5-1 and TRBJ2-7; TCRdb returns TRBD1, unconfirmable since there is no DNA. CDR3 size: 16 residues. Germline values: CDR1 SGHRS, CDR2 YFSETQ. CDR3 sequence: CASSDLQGSLRSEQYF.

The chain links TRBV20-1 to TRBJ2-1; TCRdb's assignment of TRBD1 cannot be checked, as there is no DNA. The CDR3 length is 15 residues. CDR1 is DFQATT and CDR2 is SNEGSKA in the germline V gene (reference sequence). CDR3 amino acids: CSARDPDGTYNEQFF.

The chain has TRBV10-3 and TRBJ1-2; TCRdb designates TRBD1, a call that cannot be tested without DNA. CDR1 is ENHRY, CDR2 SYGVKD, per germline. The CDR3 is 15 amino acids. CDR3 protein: CAISESTGAVYGYTF.

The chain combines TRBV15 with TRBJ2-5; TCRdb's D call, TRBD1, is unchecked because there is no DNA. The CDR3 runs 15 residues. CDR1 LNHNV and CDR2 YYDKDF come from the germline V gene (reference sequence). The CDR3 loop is CATSTRVSSQETQYF.

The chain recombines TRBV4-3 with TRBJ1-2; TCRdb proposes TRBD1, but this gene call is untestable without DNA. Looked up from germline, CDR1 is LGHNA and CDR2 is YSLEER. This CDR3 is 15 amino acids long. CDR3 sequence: CASSQDSGTGYGYTF.

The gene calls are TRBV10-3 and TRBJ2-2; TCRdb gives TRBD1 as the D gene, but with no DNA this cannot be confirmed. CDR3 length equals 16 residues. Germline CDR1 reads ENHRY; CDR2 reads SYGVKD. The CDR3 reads CAISEPGQGSTGELFF.

The CDR3 sequence: CASSLSGDGSPLHF. The rearrangement uses TRBV5-1 and TRBJ1-6. CDR3 size: 14 residues. CDR1 and CDR2 (germline): SGHRS, YFSETQ.

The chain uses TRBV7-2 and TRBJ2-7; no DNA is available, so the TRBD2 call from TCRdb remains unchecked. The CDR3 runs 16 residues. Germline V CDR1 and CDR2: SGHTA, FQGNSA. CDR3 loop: CASSLRKNRDYYEQYF.

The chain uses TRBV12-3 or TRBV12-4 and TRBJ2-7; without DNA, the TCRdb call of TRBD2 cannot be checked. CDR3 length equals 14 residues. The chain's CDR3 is CASSPRLANHEQYF.

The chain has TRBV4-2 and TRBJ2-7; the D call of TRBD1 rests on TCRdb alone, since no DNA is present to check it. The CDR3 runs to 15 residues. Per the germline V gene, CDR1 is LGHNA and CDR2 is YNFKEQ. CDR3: CASSQARTGGYEQYF.

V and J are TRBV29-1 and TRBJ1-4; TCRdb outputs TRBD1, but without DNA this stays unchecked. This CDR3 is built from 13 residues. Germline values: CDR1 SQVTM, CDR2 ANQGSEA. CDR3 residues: CSASDRVNEKLFF.

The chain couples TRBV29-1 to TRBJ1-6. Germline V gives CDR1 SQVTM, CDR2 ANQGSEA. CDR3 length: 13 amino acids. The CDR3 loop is CSVGNGDNSPLHF.

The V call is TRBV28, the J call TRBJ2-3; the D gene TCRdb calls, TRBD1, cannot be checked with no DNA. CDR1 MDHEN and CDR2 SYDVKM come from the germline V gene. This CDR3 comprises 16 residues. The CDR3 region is CASSYPLGGGTDTQYF.

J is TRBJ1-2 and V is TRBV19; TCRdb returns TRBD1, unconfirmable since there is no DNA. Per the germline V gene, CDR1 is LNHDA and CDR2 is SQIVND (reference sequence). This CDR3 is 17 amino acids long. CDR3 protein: CASSMPAWTGGFYGYTF.

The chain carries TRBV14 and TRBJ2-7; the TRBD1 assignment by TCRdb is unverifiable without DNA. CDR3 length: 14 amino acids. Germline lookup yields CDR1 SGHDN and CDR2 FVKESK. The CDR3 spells CASSQVGRVGEQYF.

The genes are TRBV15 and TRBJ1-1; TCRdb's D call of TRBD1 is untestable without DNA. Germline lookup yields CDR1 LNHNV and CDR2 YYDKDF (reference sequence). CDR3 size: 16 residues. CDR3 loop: CATSPRDRGRVTEAFF.

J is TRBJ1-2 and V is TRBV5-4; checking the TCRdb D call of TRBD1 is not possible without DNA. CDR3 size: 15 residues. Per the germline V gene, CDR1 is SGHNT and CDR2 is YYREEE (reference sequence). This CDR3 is CASSSQYREPYGYTF. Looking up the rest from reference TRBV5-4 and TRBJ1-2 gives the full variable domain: ETGVTQSPTHLIKTRGQQVTLRCSSQSGHNTVSWYQQALGQGPQFIFQYYREEENGRGNFPPRFSGLQFPNYSSELNVNALELDDSALYLCASSSQYREPYGYTFGSGTRLTVV.

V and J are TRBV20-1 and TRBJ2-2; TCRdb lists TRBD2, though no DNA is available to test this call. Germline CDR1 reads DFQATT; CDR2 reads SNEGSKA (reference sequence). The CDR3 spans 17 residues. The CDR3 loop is CSARRLAGGVSTGELFF.

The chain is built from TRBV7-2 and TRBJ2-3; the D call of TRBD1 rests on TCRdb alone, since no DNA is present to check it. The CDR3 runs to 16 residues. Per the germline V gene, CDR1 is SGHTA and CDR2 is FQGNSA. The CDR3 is CASTPGRTGSFDTQYF.

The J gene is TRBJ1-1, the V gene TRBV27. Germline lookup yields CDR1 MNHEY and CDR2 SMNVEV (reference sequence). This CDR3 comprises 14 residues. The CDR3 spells CASSLRGLNTEAFF.